This passage covers 27 T cell receptor beta chains from one sample sequenced in a study of blood T cell repertoires in COVID-19. Using immunoSEQ multiplex PCR, the repertoire was profiled, and TCRdb retains in-frame clones only, with some absent. The sample carries about 180,000 clones, approximately 85% recorded once. The sample taken for sequencing was PBMCs or T cells enriched from blood (not recorded which). These TCRs come from a man in his forties or fifties who had recovered from COVID-19.

The chain carries TRBV2 and TRBJ1-4, with TRBD1 identical over 7 bases. Germline V gene lookup returns CDR1 SNHLY and CDR2 FYNNEI. The CDR3 runs 15 residues. V dropped 5 bases and J dropped 10; count of bases not matched to a gene: 13. The DNA of the CDR3 is TGTGCCAGCAGTTCGGGACCGAGCCAGGGGGGAAAACTGTTTTTT. As protein: CASSSGPSQGGKLFF.

This chain links TRBV5-5 with TRBJ1-1, with 8 bases aligning to TRBD1. The CDR3 sequence is 16 residues long. The trim removed 4 bases at V and 5 bases at J, leaving 13 bases unmatched. Germline values: CDR1 SGHKS, CDR2 YYEKEE (reference sequence). The CDR3 nucleotides are TGTGCCAGCAGCCCGGTCGCAGGGGGCCAGGGGACTGAAGCTTTCTTT. Translation gives CASSPVAGGQGTEAFF.

With respect to this clone: The junction and the germline gene differ at one end; a read error may be behind it. The chain couples TRBV28 to TRBJ2-7; 14 bases are shared with TRBD2. This CDR3 spans 16 amino acids. The germline CDR1 and CDR2 sequences are MDHEN and SYDVKM. The CDR3 nucleotides are TGTGCCAGCAGTCTTGGTGGGACTAGCGGGAGCTTTGGGTGGGCTTTC. Its translation is CASSLGGTSGSFGWAF.

The CDR3 region has the DNA TGTGCCAGCAGTTTATCCCACGGGGGGGGAGGAGACACTGAAGCTTTCTTT. Protein sequence: CASSLSHGGGGDTEAFF. The rearrangement links TRBV28 to TRBJ1-1; D may be TRBD1 (5 bases). V was clipped by 1 base and J by 3 bases, with 18 bases between them. The CDR3 length is 17 residues. Germline assignment: CDR1 MDHEN and CDR2 SYDVKM.

The chain employs TRBV9 and TRBJ2-1; possibly TRBD2 for D (6 bases). The CDR3 is 13 amino acids. Per the germline V gene, CDR1 is SGDLS and CDR2 is YYNGEE. V lost 5 bases to trimming and J lost 9 bases, with 15 bases between them. Here the CDR3 reads CASSLEGHREQFF. In DNA, the CDR3 is TGTGCCAGCAGTCTGGAGGGTCACCGTGAGCAGTTCTTC.

The J gene is TRBJ2-7, the V gene TRBV10-2; D perhaps matches TRBD2 (5 bases). With 6 bases removed from V and 4 bases from J, the gap between germline ends came to 10 bases. Germline loops: CDR1 WSHSY, CDR2 SAAADI. CDR3 size: 12 residues. As DNA, the CDR3 is TGCGCCAGCAGCCCGGGGAGTTACGAGCAGTACTTC. Translating gives CASSPGSYEQYF.

The chain carries TRBV4-1 and TRBJ2-5; D is perhaps TRBD2 (5 bases). Per the germline V gene, CDR1 is MGHRA and CDR2 is YSYEKL. V was trimmed by 1 base and J by 5 bases, leaving 14 bases between them. The CDR3 has 15 amino acids. DNA of the CDR3: TGCGCCAGCAGCCAAGCGAGCCCGAGAGGGGAGACCCAGTACTTC. The encoded protein is CASSQASPRGETQYF.

Only one count was recorded for this clone. The V and J genes are TRBV2 and TRBJ2-1; 8 positions match TRBD2. The CDR3 runs to 14 residues. Looked up from germline, CDR1 is SNHLY and CDR2 is FYNNEI. V dropped 7 bases and J dropped 4; count of bases not matched to a gene: 6. This CDR3 is CASKWRGVYNEQFF. The CDR3 region has the DNA TGTGCCAGCAAATGGCGGGGGGTTTACAATGAGCAGTTCTTC.

For the CDR3, the DNA is TGTGCCTGGAGTGTTGAGGCAAACCAAGAGACCCAGTACTTC. This translates into CAWSVEANQETQYF. The chain couples TRBV30 to TRBJ2-5, with no clear D. The CDR3 spans 14 residues. Germline V gene sequence: CDR1 GTSNPN, CDR2 SVGIG (reference sequence). Trimming left V 0 bases short and J 0 bases short, with 8 bases between.

The chain couples TRBV15 to TRBJ2-2; TRBD2 might be the D (5 bases). The CDR3 covers 12 residues. Germline V gene data show CDR1 as LNHNV and CDR2 as YYDKDF (reference sequence). V was cut by 3 bases and J by 6 bases, with 5 bases left in between. The CDR3 loop reads CATSRRAGELFF. The CDR3 DNA sequence: TGTGCCACCAGCAGGAGGGCCGGGGAGCTGTTTTTT.

The rearrangement joins TRBV20-1 to TRBJ2-3, with D perhaps matching TRBD2 (5 bases). Germline assignment: CDR1 DFQATT and CDR2 SNEGSKA (reference sequence). Trimming took 7 bases from V and 0 from J, leaving 5 bases between them. This CDR3 spans 11 amino acids. In nucleotides, the CDR3 is TGCAGTGGGAGGAGCACAGATACGCAGTATTTT. It yields the protein CSGRSTDTQYF.

The chain combines TRBV28 with TRBJ1-6; D may be TRBD1 (5 bases). The CDR3 sequence is 15 residues long. Deletions cut 8 bases from V and 5 bases from J, with 16 bases between. Per the germline V gene, CDR1 is MDHEN and CDR2 is SYDVKM. This chain's CDR3 is CASGPHGGDNSPLHF. CDR3 coding DNA: TGTGCCAGCGGTCCCCACGGGGGGGATAATTCACCCCTCCACTTT.

This clone was seen a single time. This rearrangement joins TRBV19 to TRBJ2-7, with 8 positions matching TRBD1. CDR1 and CDR2 from the germline V gene are LNHDA and SQIVND (reference sequence). J gave up 7 bases and V 5 bases, and 7 bases lay outside the gene matches. CDR3 length equals 13 residues. The CDR3 here is CASSVLQGGEQYF. CDR3 DNA: TGTGCCAGTAGTGTTCTACAGGGGGGAGAGCAGTACTTC.

The J gene is TRBJ2-7, the V gene TRBV5-4; D is possibly TRBD2 (6 bases). Looked up from germline, CDR1 is SGHNT and CDR2 is YYREEE (reference sequence). V lost 1 base to trimming and J lost 5 bases, with 10 bases between them. The CDR3 length is 13 residues. This CDR3 reads CASSLPGEDEQYF. CDR3 nucleotide sequence: TGTGCCAGCAGCTTGCCGGGGGAGGACGAGCAGTACTTC.

The chain combines TRBV6-5 with TRBJ2-5; unclear D gene. V shed 8 bases and J shed 7 bases, with 11 bases lying between them. The CDR3 runs to 11 residues. Per the germline V gene, CDR1 is MNHEY and CDR2 is SVGAGI. CDR3: CASRLSGTQYF. Here the CDR3 DNA reads TGTGCCAGCCGCCTCAGTGGGACCCAGTACTTC.

The chain employs TRBV7-2 and TRBJ1-4; unclear D gene. The V gene's germline CDR1 is SGHTA and CDR2 FQGNSA. Deletions cut 7 bases from V and 8 bases from J, with 20 bases between. The CDR3 has 15 residues. The CDR3 region is CASTLTQALGEKLFF. In DNA, the CDR3 is TGTGCCAGCACGCTGACGCAGGCATTGGGCGAAAAACTGTTTTTT.

This chain joins TRBV11-3 and TRBJ1-1, with TRBD1 matching 8 bases. CDR3 length equals 15 residues. The V gene end was trimmed by 4 bases and the J gene end by 0 bases; junction bases not matched to a gene: 4. In germline, CDR1 is SGHNT, CDR2 YENEEA. The CDR3 loop reads CASSSDRGMNTEAFF. The CDR3 coding sequence is TGTGCCAGCAGCTCAGACAGGGGCATGAACACTGAAGCTTTCTTT.

The chain couples TRBV9 to TRBJ1-1; tentative D call: TRBD1 (6 bases). Germline CDR1 and CDR2: SGDLS and YYNGEE. V lost 0 bases and J 4 bases, leaving 10 bases between the germline ends. This CDR3 spans 14 amino acids. CDR3 DNA: TGTGCCAGCAGCGTAGGGGAAGGGGGCACTGAAGCTTTCTTT. Amino acids: CASSVGEGGTEAFF.

J is TRBJ1-1 and V is TRBV28, with TRBD1 as a possible D gene (5 bases). The CDR3 spans 13 residues. Germline CDR1 MDHEN, CDR2 SYDVKM. Trimming removed 7 bases at V and 4 bases at J, with 13 bases between. The CDR3 nucleotides are TGTGCCAGCATGAGGACAACCGGCACTGAAGCTTTCTTT. It yields the protein CASMRTTGTEAFF.

The CDR3 region is CASSVEGSGTSLGDEQFF. In nucleotides, the CDR3 is TGTGCCAGCAGCGTAGAGGGTAGCGGGACATCTCTGGGGGATGAGCAGTTCTTC. The V call is TRBV9, the J call TRBJ2-1; 8 bases agree with TRBD2. V was clipped by 0 bases and J by 8 bases; unmatched bases: 16. This CDR3 has 18 amino acids. CDR1 and CDR2 (germline): SGDLS, YYNGEE. The entire variable domain, with the rest obtained from reference TRBV9 and TRBJ2-1, is as follows: DSGVTQTPKHLITATGQRVTLRCSPRSGDLSVYWYQQSLDQGLQFLIQYYNGEERAKGNILERFSAQQFPDLHSELNLSSLELGDSALYFCASSVEGSGTSLGDEQFFGPGTRLTVL.

The chain recombines TRBV28 with TRBJ1-4; 10 bases match TRBD1. The CDR3 length is 14 residues. Germline CDR1 MDHEN, CDR2 SYDVKM. V shed 8 bases and J 8 bases; nucleotides not matched to a gene: 8. The CDR3 sequence: CASGEATGGEKLFF. The CDR3 nucleotides are TGTGCCAGCGGGGAAGCGACAGGGGGCGAAAAACTGTTTTTT.

The rearrangement links TRBV28 to TRBJ1-5, with TRBD1 identical over 7 bases. This CDR3 is 15 amino acids long. The V gene's germline CDR1 is MDHEN and CDR2 SYDVKM. The V gene end was trimmed by 2 bases and the J gene end by 4 bases; junction bases not matched to a gene: 5. Written as DNA, the CDR3 is TGTGCCAGCAGTTTACCACAGACAGGGAATCAGCCCCAGCATTTT. Protein product: CASSLPQTGNQPQHF.

This clone was seen repeatedly, ten times or more. The chain couples TRBV28 to TRBJ1-3; no clear D gene. V was pared by 3 bases and J by 4 bases, with 7 bases between. This CDR3 contains 13 residues. Looked up from germline, CDR1 is MDHEN and CDR2 is SYDVKM. CDR3 sequence (DNA): TGTGCCAGCAGTTTGGTCAGGGGAAACACCATATATTTT. Its protein product is CASSLVRGNTIYF.

V and J are TRBV12-3 or TRBV12-4 and TRBJ2-2; no clear D gene. This CDR3 spans 11 amino acids. The V end lost 10 bases, the J end lost 7 bases, and 10 bases lay between the germline ends. The CDR3 spells CAIKIDGELFF. The CDR3 DNA reads as TGTGCCATCAAGATAGACGGGGAGCTGTTTTTT.

This clone turned up a few times. This chain links TRBV9 with TRBJ2-7, with TRBD1 matching 7 bases. Per germline, CDR1 SGDLS and CDR2 YYNGEE. The CDR3 has 15 residues. V lost 4 bases, J lost 2 bases, and 9 bases stayed unmatched. The CDR3 DNA sequence: TGTGCCAGCAGCCCCAGGACAGGCCCTACCTACGAGCAGTACTTC. It codes for CASSPRTGPTYEQYF.

This clone has more than one count but fewer than ten. V is TRBV7-8 and J is TRBJ1-2, with 9 bases lining up with TRBD1. Looked up from germline, CDR1 is SGHVS and CDR2 is FQNEAQ. The CDR3 loop spans 15 amino acids. Germline trimming cut 4 bases from V and 6 bases from J; bases unmatched to any gene: 9. In DNA, the CDR3 is TGTGCCAGCAGCTCTCGGACAGGGGTTAGGGATGGCTACACCTTC. This translates into CASSSRTGVRDGYTF.

This chain uses TRBV6-5 with TRBJ2-4, with D unresolved. Per the germline V gene, CDR1 is MNHEY and CDR2 is SVGAGI. There are 14 residues in the CDR3. Trimming took 0 bases from V and 5 from J, leaving 8 bases between them. CDR3 in DNA: TGTGCCAGCAGTTACTCGAGCCGCGAAAACATTCAGTACTTC. It is translated as CASSYSSRENIQYF.